The clone carrying this TCR beta chain was seen once. No antigen is known for it. The data stem from a study of cytomegalovirus exposure and HLA in healthy donors. Study-level background: Roughly 180 million T cells yielded around 100 million unique TCR beta sequences, as an earlier analysis found. Notes on the study in general: A prior analysis recorded that most TCR beta V segments were productive about 87% or about 30% of the time.

The PCR contained 60 Vbeta and 13 Jbeta primers. Method: immunoSEQ multiplex PCR; TCRdb's copy keeps in-frame clones and lacks some. The sample shows approximately 120,000 clones, around 80% of them seen only once. The CDR3 is 13 residues long. V shed 9 bases and J 3 bases; nucleotides not matched to a gene: 3. Germline CDR1 is LNHDA and CDR2 is SQIVND (reference sequence). What was sequenced was PBMCs. The sequence was collected from a woman aged 55 to 70 in good health and CMV-seropositive. The chain combines TRBV19 with TRBJ2-3, with 10 bases that match TRBD2. The CDR3, as DNA: TGTGCCAGCGGACTAGCGGATACAGATACGCAGTATTTT. It yields the protein CASGLADTDTQYF.